These 8 T cell receptor beta chains were all obtained from the same sample, sequenced in a study of blood T cells in healthy people across ages. Next came a second PCR, run for roughly 7 to 12 cycles, which used a sample-barcoded 5' primer along with a J-beta primer mix. One entry per CDR3 protein results from TCRdb running MiXCR on the 5' RACE reads. The data hold hundreds of thousands of distinct CDR3 sequences, with under 65% observed a single time. Material: blood. The receptors derive from a woman older than 75 in good health.

The rearrangement links TRBV6-5 to TRBJ2-7, with 7 bases matching TRBD1. V shed 2 bases and J 3 bases; nucleotides not matched to a gene: 7. The CDR3 contains 15 residues. Germline V CDR1 and CDR2: MNHEY, SVGAGI. This CDR3 is CASSYLLDRDYEQYF. CDR3 bases: TGTGCCAGCAGTTACCTCCTTGACAGGGACTACGAGCAGTACTTC.

V gene TRBV20-1 combines with J gene TRBJ2-7, with D perhaps TRBD1 (6 bases). The germline V gene has CDR1 DFQATT and CDR2 SNEGSKA (reference sequence). This CDR3 is built from 13 residues. The germline V and J ends were trimmed by 3 bases and 4 bases, with 13 bases remaining between them. In DNA form, the CDR3 reads TGCAGTGCTAGGGGACACCCGATGTACGAGCAGTACTTC. Amino acids: CSARGHPMYEQYF.

The gene calls are TRBV12-3 or TRBV12-4 and TRBJ2-3; TRBD2 matches 8 bases. J was trimmed by 14 bases and V by 4 bases; bases with no gene match: 8. The CDR3 spans 12 residues. The DNA of the CDR3 is TGTGCCAGCAGTTCAAGCGGGGGCGGTAGGTATTTT. Protein product: CASSSSGGGRYF.

This clonotype was picked up a small number of times. The chain recombines TRBV29-1 with TRBJ2-1; 14 bases fit TRBD2. Per the germline V gene, CDR1 is SQVTM and CDR2 is ANQGSEA. The CDR3 consists of 13 residues. Losses at the gene ends were 7 bases for V and 7 bases for J; bases not matched to a gene: 3. CDR3 amino acids: CSGTSGGYNEQFF. The CDR3 DNA sequence: TGCAGCGGGACTAGCGGGGGGTATAATGAGCAGTTCTTC.

This chain joins TRBV4-2 and TRBJ2-5; D is unresolved. Germline V CDR1 and CDR2: LGHNA, YNFKEQ. CDR3 length equals 14 residues. The V end was cut by 4 bases, the J end by 2 bases, with 11 bases between. CDR3 DNA: TGTGCCAGCAGCCGAGGACGGTTTCAAGAGACCCAGTACTTC. It specifies CASSRGRFQETQYF.

The sample holds many counts of this clonotype. The V call is TRBV6-5, the J call TRBJ2-1; weak D call: TRBD2 (5 bases). V was clipped by 8 bases and J by 15 bases, with 20 bases between them. The germline V gene has CDR1 MNHEY and CDR2 SVGAGI. The CDR3 consists of 12 residues. The CDR3 DNA is TGTGCCAGCGGGGAGCAGCCCTGGCTTTGGTTCTTC. It yields the protein CASGEQPWLWFF.

The chain links TRBV4-3 to TRBJ2-7, with D possibly being TRBD1 (6 bases). The V gene lost 5 bases and the J gene lost 7 bases, with 21 bases spanning the gap. CDR1 and CDR2 from the germline V gene are LGHNA and YSLEER. The CDR3 length is 15 residues. This CDR3 reads CASSTGQGPTGEQYF. For the CDR3, the DNA is TGCGCCAGCAGCACAGGGCAGGGGCCAACGGGAGAGCAGTACTTC.

The chain couples TRBV28 to TRBJ2-5, with 10 positions matching TRBD1. The CDR3 loop spans 14 amino acids. V gave up 2 bases and J gave up 11 bases; unmatched junction bases: 8. The germline V gene has CDR1 MDHEN and CDR2 SYDVKM. The CDR3 DNA follows: TGTGCCAGCAGTTTAGGGGACAGGGGAAATGAGCAGTACTTC. As protein: CASSLGDRGNEQYF.